Reported below is one T cell receptor (beta chain). Partitioning of CD4+ cells yielded a CD45RA+ naive subset and a CD45RA-negative memory subset. Once extracted for a subset, genomic DNA was divided evenly among several immunoSEQ plates. About 30,000 T cell genomes (approximately 0.2 ug DNA) went into each sorted-subset replicate. TCRdb keeps only in-frame clones here, not all; method: immunoSEQ multiplex PCR. The sample includes over 950,000 clones, 70% to 80% of them seen just once. The germline CDR1 and CDR2 sequences are MDHEN and SYDVKM. The CDR3 has 15 residues. V dropped 7 bases and J dropped 8; count of bases not matched to a gene: 14. This entry is derived from a study of shared clonotypes between healthy human individuals. Study context: Three plates were used per donor for CD4 naive, three for CD4 memory, two for CD8 naive and one for CD8 memory.

Sequenced input: memory CD4+ T cells from PBMCs. As for subset: CD45RA-negative fraction. The chain couples TRBV28 to TRBJ1-2; TRBD1 agrees at 9 bases. This sequence originates from a man younger than 30 in good health. Some clones in this sample may be carry-over from other donors' samples. The CDR3 DNA reads as TGTGCCAGCACCAGCCGAGGGGACAGGGCTCAAGGCTACACCTTC. This codes for CASTSRGDRAQGYTF.